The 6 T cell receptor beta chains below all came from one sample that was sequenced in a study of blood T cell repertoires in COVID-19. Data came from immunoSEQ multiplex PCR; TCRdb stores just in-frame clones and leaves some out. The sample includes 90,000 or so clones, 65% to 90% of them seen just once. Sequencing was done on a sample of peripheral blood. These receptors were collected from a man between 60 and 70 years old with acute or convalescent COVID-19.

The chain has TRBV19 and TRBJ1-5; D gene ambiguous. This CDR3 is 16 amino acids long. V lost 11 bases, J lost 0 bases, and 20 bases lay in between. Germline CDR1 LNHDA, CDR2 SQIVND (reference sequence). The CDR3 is CASKTGISRSNQPQHF. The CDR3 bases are TGTGCCTCCAAAACGGGGATTAGCCGTAGCAATCAGCCCCAGCATTTT.

CDR3 sequence: CASSTSGGSYNEQFF. In nucleotides, the CDR3 is TGTGCCAGCAGCACCTCGGGGGGCTCCTACAATGAGCAGTTCTTC. V gene TRBV9 combines with J gene TRBJ2-1, with 7 bases fitting TRBD2. After removal of 4 bases from V and 0 bases from J, the junction contained 4 bases not matched to a gene. Germline-derived CDR1 and CDR2 are SGDLS and YYNGEE. The CDR3 sequence is 15 residues long. The whole variable domain, filled in from reference TRBV9 and TRBJ2-1, reads DSGVTQTPKHLITATGQRVTLRCSPRSGDLSVYWYQQSLDQGLQFLIQYYNGEERAKGNILERFSAQQFPDLHSELNLSSLELGDSALYFCASSTSGGSYNEQFFGPGTRLTVL.

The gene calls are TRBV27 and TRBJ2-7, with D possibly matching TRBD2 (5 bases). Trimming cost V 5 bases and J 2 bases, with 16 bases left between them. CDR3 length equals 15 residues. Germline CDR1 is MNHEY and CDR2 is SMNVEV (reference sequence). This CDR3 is CASSPLTSGAYEQYF. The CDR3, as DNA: TGTGCCAGCAGTCCCCTTACCAGCGGTGCCTACGAGCAGTACTTC.

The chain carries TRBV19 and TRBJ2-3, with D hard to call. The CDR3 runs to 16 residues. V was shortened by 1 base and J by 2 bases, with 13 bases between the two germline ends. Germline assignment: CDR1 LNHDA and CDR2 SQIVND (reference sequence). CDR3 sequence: CASSIGRGGTTDTQYF. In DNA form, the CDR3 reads TGTGCCAGTAGTATAGGGCGCGGCGGAACCACAGATACGCAGTATTTT.

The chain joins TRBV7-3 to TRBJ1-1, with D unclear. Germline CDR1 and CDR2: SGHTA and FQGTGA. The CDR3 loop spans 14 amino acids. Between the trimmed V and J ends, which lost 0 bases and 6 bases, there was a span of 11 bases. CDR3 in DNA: TGTGCCAGCAGCTTAACTGGGAGGATGTCTGAAGCTTTCTTT. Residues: CASSLTGRMSEAFF.

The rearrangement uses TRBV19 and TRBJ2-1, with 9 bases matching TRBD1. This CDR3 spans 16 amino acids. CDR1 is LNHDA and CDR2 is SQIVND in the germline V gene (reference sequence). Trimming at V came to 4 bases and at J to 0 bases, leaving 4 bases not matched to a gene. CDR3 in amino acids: CASSKTGGNSYNEQFF. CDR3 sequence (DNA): TGTGCCAGTAGTAAGACAGGGGGGAACTCCTACAATGAGCAGTTCTTC.